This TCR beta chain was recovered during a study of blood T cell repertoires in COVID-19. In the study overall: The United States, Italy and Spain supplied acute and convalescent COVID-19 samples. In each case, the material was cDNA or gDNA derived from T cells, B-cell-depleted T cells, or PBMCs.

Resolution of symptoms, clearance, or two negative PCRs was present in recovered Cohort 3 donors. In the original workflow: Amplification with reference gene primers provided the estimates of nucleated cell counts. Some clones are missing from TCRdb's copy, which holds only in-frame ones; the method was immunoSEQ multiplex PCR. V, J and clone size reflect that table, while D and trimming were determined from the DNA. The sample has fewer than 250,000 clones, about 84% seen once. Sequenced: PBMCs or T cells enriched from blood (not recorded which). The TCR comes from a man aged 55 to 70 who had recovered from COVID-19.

The CDR3: CASSLGGQITGELFF. Here the CDR3 DNA reads TGTGCCAGCAGCTTAGGTGGCCAGATCACCGGGGAGCTGTTTTTT. The chain links TRBV11-3 to TRBJ2-2; D is uncertain. CDR3 length: 15 amino acids. V was trimmed by 1 base and J by 4 bases, leaving 10 bases between them. CDR1 and CDR2 (germline): SGHNT, YENEEA.